The clone carrying this T cell receptor (beta chain) came up many times. The antigen is unknown. The data belong to a study of neurological immune-mediated disorders. Study results and limitations: When the repertoires were grouped phylogenetically, those of 18 of the 34 multiple sclerosis patients came together in a single cluster of related CDR3 sequences, which points to a possible repertoire-level signature. No link was found between any clinical or MRI feature and the multiple sclerosis repertoire cluster.

The unsorted libraries originated from 2 million PBMCs that had been stored at -80 C. The cDNA was generated through 5'RACE incorporating 10-nucleotide random UMIs. MiXCR, run by TCRdb on the 5' RACE reads, gives a single entry per CDR3 protein. This sample has some 120,000 distinct CDR3 sequences, with more than 2.5% found just once. Germline trimming cut 0 bases from V and 0 bases from J; bases unmatched to any gene: 5. This CDR3 contains 16 residues. The sample taken for sequencing was PBMCs. The origin of this receptor is a woman aged 25-40 years with multiple sclerosis. The chain has TRBV12-3 or TRBV12-4 and TRBJ2-7, with 7 bases identical to TRBD1. This chain's CDR3 is CASSLATGANSYEQYF. The DNA for the CDR3 is TGTGCCAGCAGTTTAGCCACAGGGGCCAACTCCTACGAGCAGTACTTC.